This TCR beta chain was sequenced during a study of T cell repertoires in cytomegalovirus infection. TCRdb reanalysed the reads using MiXCR and keeps one entry per CDR3 protein. Of about 50,000 distinct CDR3 sequences listed, about 20% were seen once; the top ten hold about 82%. Study outcomes and limitations: Frequencies of public TCR beta families were cumulated, and this identified carriers of CMV plus the relevant HLA.

In the case of this clonotype: The antigen remains unidentified.

With 8 bases removed from V and 3 bases from J, the gap between germline ends came to 10 bases. This CDR3 comprises 12 residues. Germline CDR1 SNHLY, CDR2 FYNNEI. V is TRBV2 and J is TRBJ1-2; TRBD1 is a possible D gene (6 bases). This receptor was identified in a human donor in good health (CMV status not recorded). Some clones in this sample may be carry-over from other donors' samples. Sequenced material: CD8+ T cells from cultured PBMCs, taken from culture after CMV antigen stimulation. CDR3 sequence: CASERGDYGYTF. CDR3 DNA: TGTGCCAGCGAAAGGGGGGACTATGGCTACACCTTC.